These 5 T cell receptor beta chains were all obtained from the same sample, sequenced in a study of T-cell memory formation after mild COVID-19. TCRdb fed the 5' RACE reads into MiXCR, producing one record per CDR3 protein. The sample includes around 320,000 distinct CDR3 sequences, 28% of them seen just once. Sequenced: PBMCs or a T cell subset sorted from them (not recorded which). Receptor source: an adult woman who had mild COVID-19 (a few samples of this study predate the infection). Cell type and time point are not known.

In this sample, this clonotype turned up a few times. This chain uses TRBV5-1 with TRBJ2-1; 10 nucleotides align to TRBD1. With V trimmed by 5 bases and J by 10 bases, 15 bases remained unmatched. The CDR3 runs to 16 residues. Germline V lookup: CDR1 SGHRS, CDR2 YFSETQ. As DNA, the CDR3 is TGCGCCAGCAGTCGCAACCGGGACAGGGGATTCGGCGAGCAGTTCTTC. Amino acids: CASSRNRDRGFGEQFF.

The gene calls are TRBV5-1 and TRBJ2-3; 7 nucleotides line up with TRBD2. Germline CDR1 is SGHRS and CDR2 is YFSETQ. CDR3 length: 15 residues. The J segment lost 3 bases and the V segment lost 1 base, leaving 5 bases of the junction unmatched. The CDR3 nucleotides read TGCGCCAGCAGCTTGAAGTGGGAGGGGACAGATACGCAGTATTTT. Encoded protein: CASSLKWEGTDTQYF.

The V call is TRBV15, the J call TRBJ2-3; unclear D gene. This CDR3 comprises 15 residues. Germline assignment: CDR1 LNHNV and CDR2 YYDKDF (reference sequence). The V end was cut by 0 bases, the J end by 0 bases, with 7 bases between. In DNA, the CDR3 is TGTGCCACCAGCAGAGATCAGGAGAGCACAGATACGCAGTATTTT. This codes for CATSRDQESTDTQYF. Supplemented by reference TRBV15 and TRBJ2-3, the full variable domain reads DAMVIQNPRYQVTQFGKPVTLSCSQTLNHNVMYWYQQKSSQAPKLLFHYYDKDFNNEADTPDNFQSRRPNTSFCFLDIRSPGLGDTAMYLCATSRDQESTDTQYFGPGTRLTVL.

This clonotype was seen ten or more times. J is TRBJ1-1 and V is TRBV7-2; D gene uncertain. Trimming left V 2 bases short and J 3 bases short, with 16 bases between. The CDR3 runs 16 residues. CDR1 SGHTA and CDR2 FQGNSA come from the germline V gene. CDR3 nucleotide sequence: TGTGCCAGCAGCTTATTCTCACGCAGGCTCTACACTGAAGCTTTCTTT. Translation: CASSLFSRRLYTEAFF.

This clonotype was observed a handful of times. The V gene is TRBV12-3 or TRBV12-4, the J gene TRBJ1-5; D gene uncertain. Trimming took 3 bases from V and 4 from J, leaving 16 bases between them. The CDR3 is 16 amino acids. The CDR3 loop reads CASSLDPRRPNQPQHF. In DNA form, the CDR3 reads TGTGCCAGCAGTTTGGACCCCAGGAGGCCAAATCAGCCCCAGCATTTT.